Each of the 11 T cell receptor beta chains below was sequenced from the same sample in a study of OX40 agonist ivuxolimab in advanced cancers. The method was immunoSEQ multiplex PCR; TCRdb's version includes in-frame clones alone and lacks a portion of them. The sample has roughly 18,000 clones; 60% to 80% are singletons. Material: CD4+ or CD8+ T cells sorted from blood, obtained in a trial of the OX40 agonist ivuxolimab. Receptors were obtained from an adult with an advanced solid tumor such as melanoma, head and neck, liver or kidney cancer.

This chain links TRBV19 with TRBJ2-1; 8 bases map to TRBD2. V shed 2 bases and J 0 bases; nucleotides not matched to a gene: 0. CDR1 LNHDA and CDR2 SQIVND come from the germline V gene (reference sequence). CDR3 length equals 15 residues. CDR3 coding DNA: TGTGCCAGTAGTATAAGCGGGAGCTCCTACAATGAGCAGTTCTTC. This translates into CASSISGSSYNEQFF.

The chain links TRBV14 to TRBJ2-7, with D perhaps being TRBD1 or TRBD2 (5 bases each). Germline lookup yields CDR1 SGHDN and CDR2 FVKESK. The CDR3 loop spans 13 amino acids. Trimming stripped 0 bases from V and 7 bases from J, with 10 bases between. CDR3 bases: TGTGCCAGCAGCCAAGAACCGGGGCGGGAGCAGTACTTC. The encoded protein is CASSQEPGREQYF.

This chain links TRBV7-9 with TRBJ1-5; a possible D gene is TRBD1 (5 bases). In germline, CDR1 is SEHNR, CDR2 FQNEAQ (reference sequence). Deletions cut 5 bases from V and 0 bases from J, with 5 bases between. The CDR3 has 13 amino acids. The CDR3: CASSQGSNQPQHF. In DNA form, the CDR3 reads TGTGCCAGCAGCCAGGGTAGCAATCAGCCCCAGCATTTT.

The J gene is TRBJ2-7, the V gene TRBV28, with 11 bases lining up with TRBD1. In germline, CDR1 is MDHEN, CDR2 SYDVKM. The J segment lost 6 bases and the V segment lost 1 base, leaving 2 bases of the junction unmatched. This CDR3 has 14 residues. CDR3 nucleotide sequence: TGTGCCAGCAGTTTATCCGGGACAGGGGGCGAGCAGTACTTC. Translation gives CASSLSGTGGEQYF.

The CDR3 reads CASSPPAGGADTGELFF. DNA for the CDR3: TGTGCCAGCTCACCACCAGCGGGAGGGGCGGACACCGGGGAGCTGTTTTTT. V gene TRBV18 combines with J gene TRBJ2-2; 10 bases are shared with TRBD2. The trim removed 0 bases at V and 3 bases at J, leaving 4 bases unmatched. There are 17 residues in the CDR3. Per the germline V gene, CDR1 is KGHSH and CDR2 is LQKENI. Variable domain in full (rest from reference TRBV18 and TRBJ2-2): NAGVMQNPRHLVRRRGQEARLRCSPMKGHSHVYWYRQLPEEGLKFMVYLQKENIIDESGMPKERFSAEFPKEGPSILRIQQVVRGDSAAYFCASSPPAGGADTGELFFGEGSRLTVL.

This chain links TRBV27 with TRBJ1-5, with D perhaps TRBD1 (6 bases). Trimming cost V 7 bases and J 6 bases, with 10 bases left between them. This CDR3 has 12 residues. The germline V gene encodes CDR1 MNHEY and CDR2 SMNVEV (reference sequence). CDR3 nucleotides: TGTGCCAGCACTACAGGGTCTCAGCCCCAGCATTTT. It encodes CASTTGSQPQHF.

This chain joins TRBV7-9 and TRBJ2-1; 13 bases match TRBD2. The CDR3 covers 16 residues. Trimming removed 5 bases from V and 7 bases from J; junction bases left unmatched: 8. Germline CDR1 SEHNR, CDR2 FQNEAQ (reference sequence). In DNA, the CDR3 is TGTGCCAGCAGCCAGCGGACTAGCGGGAGACTTAATGAGCAGTTCTTC. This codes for CASSQRTSGRLNEQFF. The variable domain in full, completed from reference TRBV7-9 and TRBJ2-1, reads DTGVSQNPRHKITKRGQNVTFRCDPISEHNRLYWYRQTLGQGPEFLTYFQNEAQLEKSRLLSDRFSAERPKGSFSTLEIQRTEQGDSAMYLCASSQRTSGRLNEQFFGPGTRLTVL.

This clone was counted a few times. CDR3 nucleotides: TGTGCCAGTAGTACCGGGGGAATTACTGAAGCTTTCTTT. Translation gives CASSTGGITEAFF. The chain joins TRBV19 to TRBJ1-1; tentatively, D is TRBD1 (5 bases). The CDR3 covers 13 residues. Trimming took off 4 bases at V and 5 bases at J, with 11 bases between the two ends. Per the germline V gene, CDR1 is LNHDA and CDR2 is SQIVND (reference sequence).

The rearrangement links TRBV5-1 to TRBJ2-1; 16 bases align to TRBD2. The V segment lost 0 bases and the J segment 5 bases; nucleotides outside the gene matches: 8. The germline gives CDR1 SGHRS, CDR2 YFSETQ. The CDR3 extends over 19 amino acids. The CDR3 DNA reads TGCGCCAGCAGCTTGGCAGCGGGACTAGCGGGAGGGGCCCACAATGAGCAGTTCTTC. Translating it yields CASSLAAGLAGGAHNEQFF. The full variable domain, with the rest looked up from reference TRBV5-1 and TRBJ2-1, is KAGVTQTPRYLIKTRGQQVTLSCSPISGHRSVSWYQQTPGQGLQFLFEYFSETQRNKGNFPGRFSGRQFSNSRSEMNVSTLELGDSALYLCASSLAAGLAGGAHNEQFFGPGTRLTVL.

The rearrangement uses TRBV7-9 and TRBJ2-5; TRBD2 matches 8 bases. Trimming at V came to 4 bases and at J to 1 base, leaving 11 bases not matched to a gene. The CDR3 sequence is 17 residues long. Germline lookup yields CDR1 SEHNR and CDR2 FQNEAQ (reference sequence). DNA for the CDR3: TGTGCCAGCAGCTGGGGACTAGTGGGGGGACTCCAAGAGACCCAGTACTTC. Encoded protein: CASSWGLVGGLQETQYF.

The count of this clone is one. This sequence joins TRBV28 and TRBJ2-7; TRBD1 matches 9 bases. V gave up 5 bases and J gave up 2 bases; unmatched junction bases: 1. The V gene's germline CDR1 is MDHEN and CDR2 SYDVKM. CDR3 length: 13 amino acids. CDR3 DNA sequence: TGTGCCAGCAGTCGGGACAGGGCCTACGAGCAGTACTTC. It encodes CASSRDRAYEQYF.